This T cell receptor beta chain emerged from a study of radiation and T cells in renal cell carcinoma (dated by TCRdb to 2020 to 2022). Study-level background: In total, almost 55 samples, comprising around 26 tumors and 27 peripheral blood samples, were subjected to TCR beta sequencing. Across all 55 or so samples, under 5 million unique CDR3 nucleotide sequences, encoding 2.5 million to 3 million unique CDR3 amino acid sequences, were identified. Here is what the overall study found, with its caveats: Compared with controls, irradiated tumors had higher TCR clonality, as the top 100 clonotypes made up an average of around 50% of the repertoire, versus approximately 43% in nephrectomy-only tumors. Intratumoral heterogeneity went uncaptured because the only tumor material available was small regions of approximately 0.9 g. Compared with control tumors, irradiated tumors had a greater number of dominant CDR3 motifs, and these motifs made up a bigger portion of the repertoire. In blood, the top tumor clonotypes increased between baseline and 2 weeks post-radiation and then shrank by 4 weeks, which suggests that tumor-resident clones expanded only transiently. Because pretreatment tumor biopsies were not available, the baseline intratumoral presence of clonotypes could not be determined. Effects of radiation dose or scheduling on the TCR repertoire could not be addressed with the single-armed trial design.

TCR beta libraries were generated from genomic DNA with the immunoSEQ kit, following the manufacturer's recommendations. To prepare libraries, a first multiplex PCR with proprietary primers was run, followed by a second PCR that added unique barcodes, and a bead cleanup was done after each round. A kit-provided positive control reaction and a negative control reaction were included in every sample batch. The final libraries were assessed on an Agilent 4200 TapeStation D1000 ScreenTape, pooled by volume, and quantified by qPCR. Sequencing was performed on an Illumina NextSeq500 with a MidOutput 150-cycle cartridge, and 156 Read1 and 15 Index1 cycles were run with kit custom primers. The pooled library was loaded at approximately 1 pM, with an approximately 21% PhiX control spiked in. Regarding the original processing steps: Vendor-processed data were analyzed in R, and a clonotype was defined as all T cells sharing the same CDR3 nucleotide sequence. In the clone abundance analyses, frequencies in each sample were normalized to that sample's 10,000 most abundant clones. Public T cell clones, which averaged fewer than five per sample, were excluded before analysis. ImmunoMap was used for dominant motif analysis with the PAM10 matrix, a gap penalty of 30, and a homology threshold of 0.3, and any motif reaching a cumulative frequency of at least 0.01 was considered dominant. A difference in abundance of at least 32-fold between compartments was used to define tumor-enriched and baseline blood-enriched clonotypes. The Baroni-Urbani and Buser coefficient was used to measure tumor-blood repertoire similarity, and groups were compared with two-tailed Wilcoxon tests in R. The table was pulled from immuneACCESS by TCRdb, which kept in-frame rearrangements only. Such tables lose some clones; where checked, under half of the loss comes from unresolved V genes, and the rest has no known cause. V and J calls and clone size are given by that table; D and trimming were obtained from the DNA. The table for this sample lists 17,000 or so clones; around 50% of them were counted only once. Together, the top ten hold approximately 12% of the sample.

Details on this clone: Its antigen has not been determined. Base quality data are lacking; no much larger clone is found one base away.

For CDR1 and CDR2, the germline V gene lists SGHRS and YFSETQ. Measured from the cysteine to the phenylalanine, the CDR3 is 16 residues long. CDR3 DNA is the only sequence kept; it has 48 bases, read in frame from the first base. For this chain, trimming is 0 bases at the V end and 5 bases at the J end, and the number of junction bases without a gene match is 0. The meaning of the sample's time point label: tumor resected at nephrectomy. The treatment or condition label for this specimen denotes: 15 Gy SBRT to primary tumor, nephrectomy 4 weeks later. The samples were drawn from a clinical trial, where primary renal cell carcinomas were treated with 15 Gy of stereotactic body radiation therapy and then removed by nephrectomy 4 weeks afterward. Renal cell carcinoma with clear cell pathology was present in all patients. The tumors were dissociated mechanically, digested with collagenase/hyaluronidase at 37 degrees C, processed in gentleMACS C tubes, and kept in liquid nitrogen. Genomic DNA for TCR sequencing was prepared using the QIAamp DNA Blood Mini Kit (Qiagen). Samples were included in the analyses only if all quality control checks were passed.

The source was tumor tissue, collected from a patient whose treatment included radiotherapy and nephrectomy. The chain joins TRBV5-1 to TRBJ2-1; a stretch of 15 junction bases matches TRBD2. This receptor was obtained from a man aged 50 or older with renal cell carcinoma. The DNA sequence is as follows: TGCGCCAGCAGCTTGGGGACTAGCGGGAGGGACAATGAGCAGTTCTTC. This translates into CASSLGTSGRDNEQFF.